Following are 24 T cell receptor beta chains from one sample sequenced in a study of cytomegalovirus exposure and HLA in healthy donors. The PCR employed 60 Vbeta primers together with 13 Jbeta primers. Using immunoSEQ multiplex PCR, the repertoire was profiled, and TCRdb retains in-frame clones only, with some absent. The sample includes 100,000 to 150,000 clones, approximately 76% seen only once; the top ten take 15% to 20%. Sequencing input: PBMCs. These receptors all stem from a man between 45 and 60 years old in good health and CMV-seropositive.

The genes are TRBV27 and TRBJ1-1; D ambiguous. Germline CDR1 is MNHEY and CDR2 is SMNVEV (reference sequence). V shed 6 bases and J shed 1 base, with 6 bases lying between them. The CDR3 is 12 residues long. Here the CDR3 reads CASSRGNTEAFF. Here the CDR3 DNA reads TGTGCCAGCAGCCGGGGGAACACTGAAGCTTTCTTT.

V is TRBV12-2 and J is TRBJ2-7; the D call TRBD2 from the table was never checked on the DNA. TRBV12-2 is recorded as a pseudogene. This CDR3 contains 17 residues. CDR3 protein: CASRLALTSGSNYEQYF. The CDR3 DNA sequence: TGTGCAAGTCGCTTAGCCCTGACTAGCGGGTCCAACTACGAGCAGTACTTC.

This clone was observed a handful of times. The chain links TRBV7-7 to TRBJ1-3; D not resolved. V was trimmed by 2 bases and J by 2 bases, leaving 10 bases between them. This CDR3 comprises 15 residues. CDR1 is SSHAT, CDR2 FNYEAQ, per germline (reference sequence). Here the CDR3 reads CASSLPPGTGNTIYF. CDR3 DNA: TGTGCCAGCAGCTTACCCCCCGGGACTGGAAACACCATATATTTT.

The chain combines TRBV28 with TRBJ1-3; D is uncertain. This CDR3 contains 15 residues. CDR1 and CDR2 (germline): MDHEN, SYDVKM. V lost 4 bases, J lost 0 bases, and 10 bases lay in between. CDR3 DNA sequence: TGTGCCAGCAGTTATACAGAATACTCTGGAAACACCATATATTTT. As protein: CASSYTEYSGNTIYF.

The chain couples TRBV7-2 to TRBJ2-1; 15 bases are a match to TRBD2. This CDR3 spans 16 amino acids. V shed 5 bases, J shed 10 bases, and the junction held 9 bases outside the gene matches. Germline CDR1 reads SGHTA; CDR2 reads FQGNSA. Here the CDR3 DNA reads TGTGCCAGCAGCCCAGGACTAGCGGGGGGGCAGAGCGAGCAGTTCTTC. It yields the protein CASSPGLAGGQSEQFF.

This chain connects TRBV27 to TRBJ2-7; TRBD1 aligns across 7 bases. Unmatched junction bases numbered 11, after V lost 10 bases and J lost 5 bases. This CDR3 has 13 amino acids. Per germline, CDR1 MNHEY and CDR2 SMNVEV (reference sequence). DNA of the CDR3: TGTGCCATCCGCCGACAGGGATACAACGAGCAGTACTTC. This codes for CAIRRQGYNEQYF.

This clone showed up just a few times. The rearrangement joins TRBV2 to TRBJ2-5, with unresolved D. CDR1 SNHLY and CDR2 FYNNEI come from the germline V gene. Trimming left V 5 bases short and J 2 bases short, with 6 bases between. CDR3 length: 12 amino acids. The CDR3 spells CASSSTQETQYF. The CDR3 DNA reads as TGTGCCAGCAGTTCCACTCAAGAGACCCAGTACTTC.

The J gene is TRBJ2-7, the V gene TRBV21-1; whether TRBD1, the table's D call, matches the DNA was not checked. TRBV21-1 is tagged as a pseudogene. CDR3 length: 17 amino acids. CDR3 nucleotides: TGTGCCAGCAGCAATTTACAACCGAAGGGGCGGACCTACGAGCAGTACTTC. Its protein is CASSNLQPKGRTYEQYF.

The J gene is TRBJ1-6, the V gene TRBV2; D is uncertain. The germline CDR1 and CDR2 sequences are SNHLY and FYNNEI. This CDR3 is 17 amino acids long. V was trimmed by 6 bases and J by 0 bases, leaving 15 bases between them. As DNA, the CDR3 is TGTGCCAGCAGGGAACCTATAAGCTACTCCTATAATTCACCCCTCCACTTT. Translating gives CASREPISYSYNSPLHF.

The chain couples TRBV10-3 to TRBJ1-1; no clear D gene. Trimming shortened V by 0 bases and J by 2 bases, and 10 bases separated the two germline ends. CDR1 and CDR2 from the germline V gene are ENHRY and SYGVKD. The CDR3 extends over 15 amino acids. CDR3 coding DNA: TGTGCCATCAGTGAGTCTAGTGTAGATAACACTGAAGCTTTCTTT. This translates into CAISESSVDNTEAFF.

The chain couples TRBV6-6 to TRBJ2-7; maybe TRBD1 (5 bases). Germline lookup yields CDR1 MNHNY and CDR2 SVGAGI (reference sequence). CDR3 length equals 15 residues. Between the trimmed V and J ends, which lost 2 bases and 3 bases, there was a span of 14 bases. The CDR3, as DNA: TGTGCCAGCAGTTACCTCGGGCCGCAGGGCTACGAGCAGTACTTC. Translated, it gives CASSYLGPQGYEQYF.

This chain uses TRBV6-1 with TRBJ2-7; 8 bases are shared with TRBD1. V dropped 8 bases and J dropped 3; count of bases not matched to a gene: 12. The CDR3 loop spans 15 amino acids. Germline CDR1 is MNHNS and CDR2 is SASEGT. The CDR3 spells CASGPRRGQDYEQYF. The CDR3 nucleotides read TGTGCCAGCGGGCCCCGGCGGGGACAGGACTACGAGCAGTACTTC.

In its sample, this clone was seen a few times. The rearrangement uses TRBV7-2 and TRBJ2-2; D ambiguous. The germline V gene has CDR1 SGHTA and CDR2 FQGNSA. The CDR3 sequence is 17 residues long. Deletions cut 1 base from V and 2 bases from J, with 14 bases between. The CDR3 reads CASSLGRPRGNTGELFF. For the CDR3, the DNA is TGTGCCAGCAGCTTAGGTCGCCCACGAGGAAACACCGGGGAGCTGTTTTTT.

The rearrangement joins TRBV28 to TRBJ2-7; 9 bases line up with TRBD2. Germline V gene sequence: CDR1 MDHEN, CDR2 SYDVKM. The CDR3 runs to 12 residues. V was clipped by 10 bases and J by 2 bases; unmatched bases: 3. As DNA, the CDR3 is TGTGCCACACTAGCGGGCACCTACGAGCAGTACTTC. Protein: CATLAGTYEQYF.

This rearrangement joins TRBV5-6 to TRBJ1-2, with TRBD1 as a possible D gene (5 bases). Looked up from germline, CDR1 is SGHDT and CDR2 is YYEEEE. The CDR3 consists of 16 residues. The V and J ends lost 1 base and 4 bases respectively, with 17 bases between them. CDR3 protein: CASSLPGRGSSYGYTF. The CDR3 bases are TGTGCCAGCAGCTTGCCAGGGAGGGGCTCCTCCTATGGCTACACCTTC.

The V call is TRBV4-1, the J call TRBJ2-3; a weak D match, TRBD1 (7 bases). The germline CDR1 and CDR2 sequences are MGHRA and YSYEKL. The CDR3 is made up of 16 amino acids. Trimming pared 1 base from V and 4 bases from J, leaving 15 bases between. The CDR3 DNA follows: TGCGCCAGCAGCCAAGGGCAGGGGGGTCCCCCAGATACGCAGTATTTT. Protein product: CASSQGQGGPPDTQYF.

This clone turned up a few times. The chain couples TRBV5-8 to TRBJ2-2; TRBD1 is a possible D gene (6 bases). The CDR3 spans 16 residues. CDR1 and CDR2 (germline): SGHTS, YDEGEE. Trimming removed 3 bases from V and 0 bases from J, with 12 bases in between. Written as DNA, the CDR3 is TGTGCCAGCAGCTCTCATAAGGGGGCGAACACCGGGGAGCTGTTTTTT. Translation gives CASSSHKGANTGELFF.

The CDR3 DNA follows: TGTGCCAGTGGGACTTTCTACAATGAGCAGTTCTTC. This sequence encodes CASGTFYNEQFF. The chain is built from TRBV11-2 and TRBJ2-1; tentative D call: TRBD2 (6 bases). The germline gives CDR1 SGHAT, CDR2 FQNNGV. With 9 bases removed from V and 3 bases from J, the gap between germline ends came to 9 bases. This CDR3 region has 12 residues.

The genes are TRBV29-1 and TRBJ1-1; the D is unclear. The CDR3 length is 12 residues. Trimming took off 7 bases at V and 1 base at J, with 10 bases between the two ends. CDR1 and CDR2 from the germline V gene are SQVTM and ANQGSEA. The DNA for the CDR3 is TGCAGCGGATGGGAGGGGAACACTGAAGCTTTCTTT. Encoded protein: CSGWEGNTEAFF. The variable domain in full, completed from reference TRBV29-1 and TRBJ1-1, reads SAVISQKPSRDICQRGTSLTIQCQVDSQVTMMFWYRQQPGQSLTLIATANQGSEATYESGFVIDKFPISRPNLTFSTLTVSNMSPEDSSIYLCSGWEGNTEAFFGQGTRLTVV.

The chain employs TRBV6-6 and TRBJ1-2, with TRBD1 matching over 7 bases. Germline lookup yields CDR1 MNHNY and CDR2 SVGAGI (reference sequence). The CDR3 sequence is 15 residues long. The trim removed 7 bases at V and 0 bases at J, leaving 8 bases unmatched. The CDR3 bases are TGTGCCAGCACCAAGGGGGCGGCCTCTAACTATGGCTACACCTTC. This translates into CASTKGAASNYGYTF.

This sequence joins TRBV5-1 and TRBJ2-3; 7 bases are a match to TRBD2. V gave up 7 bases and J gave up 0 bases; unmatched junction bases: 11. The CDR3 length is 16 residues. Germline CDR1 is SGHRS and CDR2 is YFSETQ. CDR3: CASETSGMGSTDTQYF. The CDR3 coding sequence is TGCGCCAGCGAAACCAGCGGGATGGGTAGCACAGATACGCAGTATTTT.

This chain uses TRBV28 with TRBJ1-2, with 8 bases identical to TRBD1. Per the germline V gene, CDR1 is MDHEN and CDR2 is SYDVKM. V trimming: 5 bases; J trimming: 4 bases; junction bases outside the gene matches: 3. This CDR3 has 13 residues. The CDR3 protein is CASSAGGGYGYTF. DNA for the CDR3: TGTGCCAGCAGTGCAGGGGGCGGCTATGGCTACACCTTC.

V and J are TRBV5-6 and TRBJ1-3; possibly TRBD1 for D (6 bases). CDR1 and CDR2 (germline): SGHDT, YYEEEE. Trimming removed 5 bases at V and 5 bases at J, with 14 bases between. The CDR3 extends over 14 amino acids. CDR3 sequence (DNA): TGTGCCAGCAGTTTCACAGGGCCTAGAAACACCATATATTTT. Amino acids: CASSFTGPRNTIYF.

DNA for the CDR3: TGTGCCACCCGACAGGGGCCTATGAACACTGAAGCTTTCTTT. Translated, it gives CATRQGPMNTEAFF. V gene TRBV6-5 combines with J gene TRBJ1-1; 8 nucleotides line up with TRBD1. Looked up from germline, CDR1 is MNHEY and CDR2 is SVGAGI. V trimming: 10 bases; J trimming: 0 bases; junction bases outside the gene matches: 7. This CDR3 is built from 14 residues.